This TCR beta chain comes out of a study of shared clonotypes between healthy human individuals. General study results and limits: The represented genetic and exposure-history diversity was limited by the small number of donors.

Germline V lookup: CDR1 SGHDN, CDR2 FVKESK. The CDR3 totals 16 residues. The V and J ends lost 1 base and 1 base, in that order; junction bases with no gene match: 5. Remarks on this clone: Its specificity is not known.

Authors' data handling: With immunoSEQ giving junction-only sequences and no quality scores, filtering differed. Libraries were prepared by immunoSEQ multiplex PCR; TCRdb keeps only in-frame clonotypes and omits some of them. The V and J calls and clone size come from that table; D and trimming were worked out from the DNA. The sample lists around 500,000 clones; around 79% were seen once. Donors were healthy HIV-negative adults without recent acute infections or vaccinations. The unsorted samples had 80 million to 95 million PBMCs used for genomic DNA. The V call is TRBV14, the J call TRBJ2-3, with 7 bases aligning to TRBD1. The sequencing sample was made of PBMCs. The receptor was derived from a woman aged 35 to 49 in good health. Some clones in this sample may be carry-over from other donors' samples. The CDR3 reads CASSQASTGGTDTQYF. The CDR3 DNA reads TGTGCCAGCAGCCAAGCGAGTACAGGGGGCACAGATACGCAGTATTTT.